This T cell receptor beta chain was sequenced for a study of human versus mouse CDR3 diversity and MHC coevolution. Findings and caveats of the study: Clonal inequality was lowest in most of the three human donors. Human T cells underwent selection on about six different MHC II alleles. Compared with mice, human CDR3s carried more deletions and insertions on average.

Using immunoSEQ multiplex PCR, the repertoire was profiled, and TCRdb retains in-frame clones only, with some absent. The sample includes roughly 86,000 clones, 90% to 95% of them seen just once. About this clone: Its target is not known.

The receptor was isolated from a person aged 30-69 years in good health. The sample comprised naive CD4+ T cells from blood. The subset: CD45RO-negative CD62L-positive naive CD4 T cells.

CDR3 bases: TGTGCCAGCAGCTCGGTCCAGGGGCGGGTCGCTGAAGCTTTCTTT. This translates into CASSSVQGRVAEAFF. The J gene is TRBJ1-1, the V gene TRBV11-2; the D gene is possibly TRBD1 (6 bases). V was clipped by 4 bases and J by 6 bases, with 18 bases between them. In germline, CDR1 is SGHAT, CDR2 FQNNGV. This CDR3 is built from 15 residues.